What follows are 11 T cell receptor beta chains derived from one specimen sequenced in a study of T cell repertoires in cytomegalovirus infection. TCRdb recomputed calls from the reads with MiXCR, one row per CDR3 protein. The sample shows around 100,000 distinct CDR3 sequences, 16% of them seen only once. Specimen: PBMCs. Receptor source: a human donor in good health (CMV status not recorded). Some clones in this sample may be carry-over from other donors' samples.

This clonotype was found a few times. Mismatch with germline at one junction end may stem from a read error. The V gene is TRBV29-1, the J gene TRBJ2-7, with TRBD1 matching 8 bases. In germline, CDR1 is SQVTM, CDR2 ANQGSEA. This CDR3 region has 12 residues. In DNA, the CDR3 is TGCAGCGTAGAAGGGACAGGCTACGAGCAGTACTTC. The encoded protein is CSVEGTGYEQYF.

In this sample, this clonotype turned up a few times. This rearrangement joins TRBV7-2 to TRBJ1-2; TRBD1 might be the D (5 bases). Per germline, CDR1 SGHTA and CDR2 FQGNSA. V shed 5 bases and J shed 0 bases, with 13 bases lying between them. The CDR3 spans 15 residues. CDR3: CASSTEGFPNYGYTF. CDR3 nucleotides: TGTGCCAGCAGCACAGAGGGGTTCCCTAACTATGGCTACACCTTC. The entire variable domain, with the rest obtained from reference TRBV7-2 and TRBJ1-2, is as follows: GAGVSQSPSNKVTEKGKDVELRCDPISGHTALYWYRQSLGQGLEFLIYFQGNSAPDKSGLPSDRFSAERTGGSVSTLTIQRTQQEDSAVYLCASSTEGFPNYGYTFGSGTRLTVV.

In its sample, this clonotype was seen many times. The chain carries TRBV7-2 and TRBJ1-2; D is perhaps TRBD1 (5 bases). Germline V CDR1 and CDR2: SGHTA, FQGNSA. V was shortened by 5 bases and J by 5 bases, with 15 bases between the two germline ends. This CDR3 region has 14 residues. The CDR3 nucleotides read TGTGCCAGCAGCCCCAGGGCCAAACCTTATGGCTACACCTTC. This encodes CASSPRAKPYGYTF.

This clonotype turned up a few times. The CDR3 here is CASSSGENTEAFF. The CDR3 DNA follows: TGTGCCAGCAGTTCAGGGGAGAACACTGAAGCTTTCTTT. This sequence joins TRBV12-3 or TRBV12-4 and TRBJ1-1, with D perhaps matching TRBD1 (6 bases). This CDR3 region has 13 residues. Trimming removed 4 bases from V and 1 base from J, with 7 bases in between.

There are a few counts of this clonotype. V gene TRBV12-3 or TRBV12-4 combines with J gene TRBJ2-2, with D possibly called TRBD1 or TRBD2 (5 bases each). The germline V and J ends were trimmed by 7 bases and 4 bases, with 13 bases remaining between them. The CDR3 covers 14 residues. The CDR3 DNA follows: TGTGCCAGCACACGACGGGGCCGCACCGGGGAGCTGTTTTTT. Protein product: CASTRRGRTGELFF.

This clonotype was counted a few times. Germline and junction disagree at one end, which may indicate a read error. The chain is built from TRBV7-8 and TRBJ1-1; D not resolved. The length of the CDR3 is 11 residues. The germline CDR1 and CDR2 sequences are SGHVS and FQNEAQ. CDR3 in amino acids: CASSLNSEAFF. The CDR3, as DNA: TGTGCCAGCAGCTTAAACAGTGAAGCTTTCTTT.

The rearrangement uses TRBV18 and TRBJ1-5; D is uncertain. CDR3 length equals 14 residues. Germline CDR1 reads KGHSH; CDR2 reads LQKENI. V was trimmed by 3 bases and J by 3 bases, leaving 9 bases between them. CDR3 amino acids: CASSPGQLNQPQHF. The CDR3, as DNA: TGTGCCAGCTCACCTGGGCAGCTCAATCAGCCCCAGCATTTT.

This clonotype was observed a few times. The DNA of the CDR3 is TGCAGTGCTAGCTCGCCGGGGCTCCAAGAGACCCAGTACTTC. Translated, it gives CSASSPGLQETQYF. The V call is TRBV20-1, the J call TRBJ2-5; D could derive from TRBD1 or TRBD2 (5 bases each). Germline CDR1 and CDR2: DFQATT and SNEGSKA (reference sequence). The CDR3 totals 14 residues. Trimming took off 3 bases at V and 1 base at J, with 12 bases between the two ends.

This clonotype has just a few counts. The chain links TRBV20-1 to TRBJ1-2, with 12 bases fitting TRBD1. Germline-derived CDR1 and CDR2 are DFQATT and SNEGSKA (reference sequence). Losses at the gene ends were 4 bases for V and 2 bases for J; bases not matched to a gene: 5. This CDR3 has 15 residues. The CDR3 sequence is CSATGTGGANYGYTF. The CDR3 coding sequence is TGCAGTGCTACCGGGACAGGGGGCGCAAACTATGGCTACACCTTC.

The V gene is TRBV4-1, the J gene TRBJ2-5, with D unclear. The CDR3 is 14 residues long. Germline V gene sequence: CDR1 MGHRA, CDR2 YSYEKL. V lost 0 bases and J 4 bases, leaving 9 bases between the germline ends. The CDR3 DNA is TGCGCCAGCAGCCAAGAAGGGTGGGGAGAGACCCAGTACTTC. Its translation is CASSQEGWGETQYF.

The V gene is TRBV6-6, the J gene TRBJ2-5, with D maybe TRBD2 (6 bases). The germline V gene has CDR1 MNHNY and CDR2 SVGAGI (reference sequence). V was clipped by 8 bases and J by 4 bases, with 17 bases between them. The CDR3 runs to 14 residues. CDR3 region: CASLKGAGRETQYF. As DNA, the CDR3 is TGTGCCAGCCTCAAGGGTGCGGGGCGAGAGACCCAGTACTTC.